Listed below are T cell receptor beta chains from one sample, sequenced in a study of T cells after yellow fever vaccination. TCRdb itself ran the 5' RACE reads through MiXCR, one entry per CDR3 protein. The sample holds 300,000 to 350,000 distinct CDR3 sequences, about 4% seen once. Sequences were derived from PBMCs, sampled 5 days after the yellow fever booster vaccination. These receptors came from a man younger than 30 who received the YFV17D yellow fever vaccine. CDR3s include the opening cysteine and the closing phenylalanine or tryptophan. Each record gives: J gene, clone size, D gene, V gene, CDR3 DNA, CDR3 protein. D genes are given only for firm matches. Some rows have no size entry. The others give once, few or many, or a class for an expanded clone.

TRBJ2-1 | - | TRBD2 | TRBV4-2 | TGTGCCAGCAGCCAAGATGGGTGGGGGACTAGCGCAGGTGAGCAGTTCTTC | CASSQDGWGTSAGEQFF
TRBJ1-1 | - | TRBD1 | TRBV29-1 | TGCAGCGTCCGACAGGGTCGGACTGAAGCTTTCTTT | CSVRQGRTEAFF
TRBJ2-5 | few | TRBD1 | TRBV5-1 | TGCGCCAGCAGCAGAGGACAGGGATTGGTGGGCCAAGAGACCCAGTACTTC | CASSRGQGLVGQETQYF
TRBJ2-5 | many | - | TRBV7-9 | TGTGCCAGCAGCTTAGCGGTCAGAACCCAAGAGACCCAGTACTTC | CASSLAVRTQETQYF
TRBJ2-3 | many | TRBD1 | TRBV20-1 | TGCAGTGCCGCTGACAGGGGGGATAGGGATACGCAGTATTTT | CSAADRGDRDTQYF
TRBJ2-2 | - | TRBD1 | TRBV28 | TGTGCCAGCACCTCGCAGGGACAGGGGAGCACCGGGGAGCTGTTTTTT | CASTSQGQGSTGELFF
TRBJ2-1 | many | - | TRBV20-1 | TGCAGTGCCACGGACCCCTATGAGCAGTTCTTC | CSATDPYEQFF
TRBJ2-1 | - | - | TRBV15 | TGTGCCACCAGCCAGGGCGGAACCTACAATGAGCAGTTCTTC | CATSQGGTYNEQFF
TRBJ2-1 | few | TRBD2 | TRBV6-5 | TGTGCCAGCAGTTACTCGGCTAGCGGGGGGGCCGATGAGCAGTTCTTC | CASSYSASGGADEQFF
TRBJ1-4 | few | - | TRBV5-1 | TGCGCCAGCAGCTTGTCCTTAAATGAAAAACTGTTTTTT | CASSLSLNEKLFF
TRBJ2-3 | - | TRBD2 | TRBV3-1 | TGTGCCAGCAGCCAAGGCACCCCTAGCGGGGGGACAGATACGCAGTATTTT | CASSQGTPSGGTDTQYF
TRBJ2-7 | few | - | TRBV4-1 | TGCGCCAGCAGCCATAAGACCATGTACGAGCAGTACTTC | CASSHKTMYEQYF
TRBJ1-5 | - | TRBD1 | TRBV4-1 | TGCGCCAGCAGCCTTCGGGACAGGGCGGACGGGCGCGATCAGCCCCAGCATTTT | CASSLRDRADGRDQPQHF
TRBJ1-2 | few | TRBD1 | TRBV5-1 | TGCGCCAGCAGCTCCGGGACAGGGGGGCCTGGCTACACCTTC | CASSSGTGGPGYTF
TRBJ1-6 | few | - | TRBV6-5 | TGTGCCAGCAGTTACGGGGCAGTCGCGGGGCATTCACCCCTCCACTTT | CASSYGAVAGHSPLHF
TRBJ2-5 | few | - | TRBV20-1 | TGCAGTGCTAGGCCAAACGGGAAAGAGACCCAGTACTTC | CSARPNGKETQYF
TRBJ1-2 | few | TRBD1 | TRBV20-1 | TGCAGTGCTAGAGAGGTCCGGGACAGATACTATGGCTACACCTTC | CSAREVRDRYYGYTF
TRBJ2-5 | few | - | TRBV3-1 | TGTGCCAGCAGCCATACCGCCGCGGGGAAGGCGGAGACCCAGTACTTC | CASSHTAAGKAETQYF
TRBJ1-6 | few | - | TRBV5-4 | TGTGCCAGCAGCTTGGAAGGGGGAGGGGAACCCCTCCACTTT | CASSLEGGGEPLHF
TRBJ1-5 | - | - | TRBV7-2 | TGTGCCAGTCAGAAAGGCAATCAGCCCCAGCATTTT | CASQKGNQPQHF
TRBJ1-1 | many | - | TRBV5-1 | TGCGCCAGCAGCTTGGGGACAGTCCCAAGCACTGAAGCTTTCTTT | CASSLGTVPSTEAFF
TRBJ1-2 | - | - | TRBV4-1 | TGCGCCAGCAGCCAACTGGGGTACTATGGCTACACCTTC | CASSQLGYYGYTF
TRBJ1-1 | many | - | TRBV7-2 | TGTGCCAGCAGTTTTCAGGGCAAGGGGACTGAAGCTTTCTTT | CASSFQGKGTEAFF
TRBJ1-5 | few | TRBD1 | TRBV6-2/TRBV6-3 | TGTGCCAGCAGTCCCGAGGGACAGGGGATGCATCAGCCCCAGCATTTT | CASSPEGQGMHQPQHF
TRBJ1-6 | - | - | TRBV20-1 | TGCAGTGCTAGAGACACGGAGGCTTCACCCCTCCACTTT | CSARDTEASPLHF
TRBJ2-3 | many | TRBD2 | TRBV5-1 | TGCGCCAGCAGCTTTGGGAGGGGAGCTGGCACAGATACGCAGTATTTT | CASSFGRGAGTDTQYF
TRBJ2-5 | few | TRBD2 | TRBV20-1 | TGCAGTGCCAATCCACTAGCGGGGGGCAGGGTAACAAGTGAGACCCAGTACTTC | CSANPLAGGRVTSETQYF
TRBJ1-2 | - | TRBD1 | TRBV30 | TGTGCCTGGAGTCGAAAGAATTACAGGGGCTACAGGCCTAACTATGGCTACACCTTC | CAWSRKNYRGYRPNYGYTF
TRBJ2-2 | many | - | TRBV20-1 | TGCAGTGCTGAGAAGCGGGCGGATAACACCGGGGAGCTGTTTTTT | CSAEKRADNTGELFF
TRBJ1-1 | many | TRBD1 | TRBV6-1 | TGTGCCAGCAGTTGGGACAGGGTGAACACTGAAGCTTTCTTT | CASSWDRVNTEAFF
TRBJ2-5 | few | TRBD2 | TRBV7-2 | TGTGCCAGCAGCTTAGGAGGTCTAGCGGGGCGGGAGACCCAGTACTTC | CASSLGGLAGRETQYF
TRBJ1-5 | few | - | TRBV20-1 | TGCAGTGCTAGGGGGGCCCCTAGCAATCAGCCCCAGCATTTT | CSARGAPSNQPQHF
TRBJ2-3 | few | - | TRBV6-5 | TGTGCCAGCAGTCAGGGTTGGAGGAATACGCAGTATTTT | CASSQGWRNTQYF
TRBJ1-4 | many | - | TRBV10-3 | TGTGCCACGCTCGGGGCAACTAATGAAAAACTGTTTTTT | CATLGATNEKLFF
TRBJ2-5 | - | TRBD1 | TRBV5-1 | TGCGCCAGCAGCTTGGTGGGACAGGTTTTAGAGACCCAGTACTTC | CASSLVGQVLETQYF
TRBJ1-6 | many | - | TRBV6-1 | TGTGCCGGCACAAGCAGCGCTAGTTCACCCCTCCACTTT | CAGTSSASSPLHF
TRBJ2-5 | few | - | TRBV4-3 | TGCGCCAGCTCTGGCGGCCGGTACCAAGAGACCCAGTACTTC | CASSGGRYQETQYF